Shown below are 18 T cell receptor beta chains from a single sample sequenced in a study of blood T cell repertoires in COVID-19. Clones were read by immunoSEQ multiplex PCR, and TCRdb kept only the in-frame ones, dropping some. The sample lists about 400,000 clones, roughly nine tenths occurring once. The specimen was peripheral blood. The receptors shown here come from a man in his forties with acute or convalescent COVID-19.

The gene calls are TRBV10-1 and TRBJ2-5; 9 nucleotides align to TRBD2. This CDR3 is 17 amino acids long. Per germline, CDR1 WNHNN and CDR2 SYGVQD (reference sequence). The junction had 12 bases not matched to a gene; V was cut back by 2 bases and J by 5 bases. Here the CDR3 reads CASSEGSGSGLDETQYF. CDR3 nucleotide sequence: TGCGCCAGCAGTGAGGGTAGCGGGAGTGGATTAGATGAGACCCAGTACTTC.

V usage is TRBV19 and J usage is TRBJ2-5, with a tentative D call TRBD1 (6 bases). CDR1 LNHDA and CDR2 SQIVND come from the germline V gene (reference sequence). The CDR3 totals 16 residues. Trimming removed 0 bases at V and 1 base at J, with 12 bases between. Here the CDR3 DNA reads TGTGCCAGTAGTATAGATGTCAGGGGAACCCAAGAGACCCAGTACTTC. The encoded protein is CASSIDVRGTQETQYF.

J is TRBJ2-1 and V is TRBV5-4; the D is unclear. The CDR3 has 15 residues. V was shortened by 4 bases and J by 8 bases, with 19 bases between the two germline ends. Germline CDR1 reads SGHNT; CDR2 reads YYREEE (reference sequence). The CDR3 loop reads CASSPQAGLMDEQFF. The CDR3 nucleotides read TGTGCCAGCAGCCCCCAGGCAGGTCTCATGGATGAGCAGTTCTTC.

The chain couples TRBV6-6 to TRBJ1-2; TRBD1 matches 10 bases. Germline V gives CDR1 MNHNY, CDR2 SVGAGI (reference sequence). The CDR3 covers 15 residues. Unmatched junction bases numbered 16, after V lost 11 bases and J lost 7 bases. The CDR3 DNA follows: TGTGCCGCCCGGGGACGGGACAGGGGTGTTGGTGGCTACACCTTC. Translation gives CAARGRDRGVGGYTF.

The chain recombines TRBV11-2 with TRBJ1-3; D remains ambiguous. The CDR3 extends over 16 amino acids. Trimming left V 5 bases short and J 0 bases short, with 14 bases between. CDR1 is SGHAT, CDR2 FQNNGV, per germline. The CDR3 sequence: CASSPRIGSSGNTIYF. The DNA for the CDR3 is TGTGCCAGCAGCCCCAGGATAGGGAGCTCTGGAAACACCATATATTTT.

In its sample, this clone was seen once. CDR3 in amino acids: CASSPTGGRGGYTF. In DNA, the CDR3 is TGTGCCAGCAGCCCCACCGGGGGGCGGGGTGGCTACACCTTC. The chain couples TRBV6-5 to TRBJ1-2; D possibly corresponds to TRBD1 (6 bases). Germline V lookup: CDR1 MNHEY, CDR2 SVGAGI. The germline V and J ends were trimmed by 6 bases and 7 bases, with 18 bases remaining between them. The CDR3 extends over 14 amino acids.

V gene TRBV6-2 or TRBV6-3 combines with J gene TRBJ1-2; D is ambiguous. Per the germline V gene, CDR1 is MNHEY and CDR2 is SVGEGT. The CDR3 extends over 14 amino acids. V was clipped by 3 bases and J by 2 bases, with 10 bases between them. CDR3 DNA: TGTGCCAGCAGTTATAGGGAGATCAACTATGGCTACACCTTC. It translates to CASSYREINYGYTF.

CDR3 sequence: CASSYSRVEQYF. The CDR3, as DNA: TGTGCCAGCAGTTACTCCCGGGTCGAGCAGTACTTC. This chain links TRBV6-6 with TRBJ2-7; D is unresolved. The V and J ends lost 0 bases and 6 bases respectively, with 6 bases between them. This CDR3 comprises 12 residues. Germline V lookup: CDR1 MNHNY, CDR2 SVGAGI (reference sequence).

Points on this clone: A much larger clone lies a single base off, so this may be a read error. The gene calls are TRBV12-3 or TRBV12-4 and TRBJ1-1, with 8 positions matching TRBD1. This CDR3 spans 13 amino acids. The V gene end was trimmed by 6 bases and the J gene end by 3 bases; junction bases not matched to a gene: 3. CDR3 DNA: TGTGCCAGCAGCATACAGGGGGACACTGAAGCTTTCTTT. Protein: CASSIQGDTEAFF.

The chain carries TRBV7-2 and TRBJ1-1; D is uncertain. This CDR3 has 14 amino acids. Trimming shortened V by 3 bases and J by 3 bases, and 11 bases separated the two germline ends. Germline lookup yields CDR1 SGHTA and CDR2 FQGNSA. CDR3 sequence: CASSLFPRDTEAFF. CDR3 in DNA: TGTGCCAGCAGCTTGTTCCCTCGGGACACTGAAGCTTTCTTT.

This clone was counted a few times. This chain joins TRBV7-8 and TRBJ2-3; D is perhaps TRBD2 (6 bases). V was trimmed by 5 bases and J by 4 bases, leaving 16 bases between them. This CDR3 has 15 amino acids. Germline V gene data show CDR1 as SGHVS and CDR2 as FQNEAQ. The CDR3 coding sequence is TGTGCCAGCAGCCCGTTAGCGGTGGGGTCAGATACGCAGTATTTT. Its translation is CASSPLAVGSDTQYF.

This clone was seen a single time. The rearrangement uses TRBV4-1 and TRBJ2-1; tentatively, D is TRBD2 (5 bases). Germline V gene sequence: CDR1 MGHRA, CDR2 YSYEKL. The length of the CDR3 is 15 residues. The ends were cut back, 3 bases at V and 5 bases at J, with 14 bases in the middle. CDR3 in amino acids: CASSQDGRGHNEQFF. DNA of the CDR3: TGCGCCAGCAGCCAGGACGGTAGAGGGCACAATGAGCAGTTCTTC.

This chain links TRBV30 with TRBJ2-1, with 8 bases matching TRBD2. The CDR3 loop spans 14 amino acids. CDR1 is GTSNPN and CDR2 is SVGIG in the germline V gene (reference sequence). The V and J ends lost 4 bases and 0 bases, in that order; junction bases with no gene match: 2. The CDR3 loop is CAWTGGVSYNEQFF. CDR3 DNA: TGTGCCTGGACGGGGGGGGTCTCCTACAATGAGCAGTTCTTC.

The genes are TRBV6-5 and TRBJ1-2; TRBD1 is a possible D gene (5 bases). Trimming took 6 bases from V and 5 from J, leaving 10 bases between them. CDR1 is MNHEY, CDR2 SVGAGI, per germline. The CDR3 length is 12 residues. CDR3 nucleotide sequence: TGTGCCAGCAGCCGGGGGGAGTATGGCTACACCTTC. Protein product: CASSRGEYGYTF.

The CDR3 bases are TGTGCCAGCAGTTTAGGGGGGGCTCTGTATAATTCACCCCTCCACTTT. Amino acids: CASSLGGALYNSPLHF. V is TRBV28 and J is TRBJ1-6, with a tentative D call TRBD1 (6 bases). Trimming stripped 2 bases from V and 4 bases from J, with 12 bases between. This CDR3 has 16 residues. The germline gives CDR1 MDHEN, CDR2 SYDVKM.

The chain couples TRBV2 to TRBJ1-3, with a weak D call TRBD1 (6 bases). CDR3 length: 16 residues. The germline V gene encodes CDR1 SNHLY and CDR2 FYNNEI. Trimming removed 4 bases from V and 0 bases from J, with 13 bases in between. CDR3 bases: TGTGCCAGCAGTGCCCGGGACACCAACTCTGGAAACACCATATATTTT. Encoded protein: CASSARDTNSGNTIYF.

V is TRBV2 and J is TRBJ2-1; maybe TRBD1 (5 bases). The CDR3 runs to 15 residues. V shed 3 bases and J shed 1 base, with 10 bases lying between them. CDR1 and CDR2 from the germline V gene are SNHLY and FYNNEI. CDR3 DNA: TGTGCCAGCAGTGAGATTGGGGCTTCCTACAATGAGCAGTTCTTC. Translating it yields CASSEIGASYNEQFF.

The V call is TRBV7-9, the J call TRBJ1-2; D perhaps matches TRBD1 (6 bases). The germline V and J ends were trimmed by 5 bases and 8 bases, with 18 bases remaining between them. This CDR3 is 14 amino acids long. The germline gives CDR1 SEHNR, CDR2 FQNEAQ (reference sequence). The CDR3 protein is CASSRKDRSYGYTF. The CDR3 region has the DNA TGTGCCAGCAGCCGCAAGGACAGATCCTACGGCTACACCTTC. The whole variable domain, filled in from reference TRBV7-9 and TRBJ1-2, reads DTGVSQNPRHKITKRGQNVTFRCDPISEHNRLYWYRQTLGQGPEFLTYFQNEAQLEKSRLLSDRFSAERPKGSFSTLEIQRTEQGDSAMYLCASSRKDRSYGYTFGSGTRLTVV.